Listed below are T cell receptor beta chains from one sample, sequenced in a study of OX40 agonist ivuxolimab in advanced cancers. Libraries were prepared by immunoSEQ multiplex PCR; TCRdb keeps only in-frame clonotypes and omits some of them. The sample consists of 70,000 or so clones, over 80% of them appearing once. Here the sequenced sample was CD4+ or CD8+ T cells sorted from blood, taken in a trial of the OX40 agonist ivuxolimab. The receptor source for this set is an adult with an advanced solid tumor such as melanoma, head and neck, liver or kidney cancer. The CDR3 runs from the conserved cysteine through the conserved F or W. A D gene is named only where the DNA matches it firmly. Rows give clone size only sometimes, using once, few, many, or a class for an expanded clone.

CDR3 protein | CDR3 DNA | V gene | D gene | J gene | clone size
CASSLLGTGDGVSGNTIYF | TGCGCCAGCAGCTTGTTGGGGACAGGGGACGGTGTCTCTGGAAACACCATATATTTT | TRBV5-1 | TRBD1 | TRBJ1-3 | NA
CASSDSSGRTAKNIQYF | TGCGCCAGCAGTGATTCTAGCGGGAGGACGGCCAAAAACATTCAGTACTTC | TRBV10-2 | TRBD2 | TRBJ2-4 | once
CASSQNTGELFF | TGTGCCAGCAGTCAGAACACCGGGGAGCTGTTTTTT | TRBV6-5 | NA | TRBJ2-2 | many
CASSAGGGLKDTQYF | TGTGCCAGCAGCGCCGGGGGGGGACTCAAGGATACGCAGTATTTT | TRBV9 | TRBD2 | TRBJ2-3 | NA
CAITGGLDSPLHF | TGTGCCATTACAGGGGGTCTCGATTCACCCCTCCACTTT | TRBV10-3 | TRBD1 | TRBJ1-6 | NA
CASSLGGSGRARGEQFF | TGTGCCAGCAGCTTAGGGGGGAGCGGGAGGGCGAGAGGTGAGCAGTTCTTC | TRBV7-2 | TRBD2 | TRBJ2-1 | NA
CASSLRNQSYNEQFF | TGCGCCAGCAGCTTGCGGAACCAAAGCTACAATGAGCAGTTCTTC | TRBV5-1 | NA | TRBJ2-1 | NA
CASSSLAGGTNTGELFF | TGTGCCAGCAGCTCACTAGCGGGGGGCACAAACACCGGGGAGCTGTTTTTT | TRBV7-9 | TRBD2 | TRBJ2-2 | NA
CASSPPAITHEQFF | TGTGCCAGCTCACCACCGGCTATCACCCATGAGCAGTTCTTC | TRBV18 | NA | TRBJ2-1 | once
CASSLMETQYF | TGTGCCAGCAGTTTAATGGAGACCCAGTACTTC | TRBV27 | NA | TRBJ2-5 | NA
CASSLRSGARNTEAFF | TGTGCCAGCAGCTTAAGGTCTGGGGCGAGGAACACTGAAGCTTTCTTT | TRBV7-6 | NA | TRBJ1-1 | NA
CASSPDRGLYGYTF | TGTGCCAGCAGCCCTGACAGGGGACTCTATGGCTACACCTTC | TRBV5-6 | TRBD1 | TRBJ1-2 | NA
CASSQDSGRGKTQYF | TGCGCCAGCAGCCAAGATTCCGGGAGGGGTAAGACCCAGTACTTC | TRBV4-3 | TRBD2 | TRBJ2-5 | NA
CASSGGGLGEAFF | TGTGCCAGCAGTGGGGGGGGCTTAGGTGAAGCTTTCTTT | TRBV2 | NA | TRBJ1-1 | NA
CASSQDSAVSYGYTF | TGCGCCAGCAGCCAAGATAGCGCGGTTAGCTATGGCTACACCTTC | TRBV4-1 | NA | TRBJ1-2 | once
CASSFSGANVLTF | TGTGCCAGCAGTTTCTCTGGGGCCAACGTCCTGACTTTC | TRBV27 | NA | TRBJ2-6 | NA
CAISEYFKSTYGYTF | TGTGCCATCAGTGAGTACTTCAAGAGTACCTATGGCTACACCTTC | TRBV10-3 | NA | TRBJ1-2 | NA
CASSLGAPTDTQYF | TGTGCCAGCAGCTTGGGGGCCCCCACAGATACGCAGTATTTT | TRBV7-2 | NA | TRBJ2-3 | NA
CSVRGGLTDTQYF | TGCAGCGTCCGCGGGGGTCTGACTGATACGCAGTATTTT | TRBV29-1 | TRBD2 | TRBJ2-3 | NA
CASSQRNTEAFF | TGTGCCAGCAGTCAAAGGAACACTGAAGCTTTCTTT | TRBV28 | NA | TRBJ1-1 | NA
CASSSSGTSGGAGTQYF | TGTGCCAGCAGCTCCTCGGGGACTAGCGGGGGGGCCGGGACCCAGTACTTC | TRBV7-6 | TRBD2 | TRBJ2-5 | NA
CASSPEAGGYTDTQYF | TGTGCCAGCAGCCCAGAGGCGGGGGGTTACACAGATACGCAGTATTTT | TRBV7-8 | TRBD2 | TRBJ2-3 | once
CASSLTGSGNQPQHF | TGTGCCAGCAGCTTAACAGGGAGTGGCAATCAGCCCCAGCATTTT | TRBV7-6 | NA | TRBJ1-5 | NA
CASSQDPLGRLTNEKLFF | TGCGCCAGCAGCCAAGACCCCCTTGGGAGGTTAACTAATGAAAAACTGTTTTTT | TRBV4-3 | NA | TRBJ1-4 | NA
CASSTSGEKLFF | TGTGCCAGCAGTACATCAGGGGAGAAACTGTTTTTT | TRBV6-5 | NA | TRBJ1-4 | NA
CATSSGTGGLTEAFF | TGTGCCACCAGCAGCGGGACAGGGGGTCTTACTGAAGCTTTCTTT | TRBV15 | TRBD1 | TRBJ1-1 | NA
CASSLGGQGLDQPQHF | TGTGCCAGCAGCTTGGGGGGACAGGGTCTTGATCAGCCCCAGCATTTT | TRBV5-4 | TRBD1 | TRBJ1-5 | NA
CASSLGQGSTGELFF | TGTGCCAGCAGCCTGGGACAGGGGTCCACCGGGGAGCTGTTTTTT | TRBV7-3 | TRBD1 | TRBJ2-2 | NA
CASSEGDSNQPQHF | TGTGCCAGCAGTGAAGGGGACAGCAATCAGCCCCAGCATTTT | TRBV2 | NA | TRBJ1-5 | NA
CASSIGQPYEQYF | TGTGCCAGTAGTATCGGGCAGCCGTACGAGCAGTACTTC | TRBV19 | NA | TRBJ2-7 | few
CASSRVAGLTETQYF | TGTGCCAGCAGCCGAGTCGCGGGACTTACAGAGACCCAGTACTTC | TRBV7-2 | NA | TRBJ2-5 | NA